This entry concerns a single TCR beta chain. This specimen belongs to a study of blood T cell repertoires in COVID-19. V trimming: 2 bases; J trimming: 4 bases; junction bases outside the gene matches: 2. The CDR3 extends over 13 amino acids. CDR1 and CDR2 from the germline V gene are SGHRS and YFSETQ. Assay used: immunoSEQ multiplex PCR; TCRdb lists only in-frame clones, some missing. The repertoire has around 120,000 clones, 75% to 90% of them found once; the top ten carry less than 2.5%. The V and J genes are TRBV5-1 and TRBJ1-1; 7 nucleotides match TRBD1. This TCR was sampled from a woman aged 45 to 65 who had recovered from COVID-19. The sequenced sample consisted of PBMCs or T cells enriched from blood (not recorded which). The CDR3: CASSFGQATEAFF. The CDR3 DNA sequence: TGCGCCAGCAGCTTCGGACAGGCCACTGAAGCTTTCTTT.